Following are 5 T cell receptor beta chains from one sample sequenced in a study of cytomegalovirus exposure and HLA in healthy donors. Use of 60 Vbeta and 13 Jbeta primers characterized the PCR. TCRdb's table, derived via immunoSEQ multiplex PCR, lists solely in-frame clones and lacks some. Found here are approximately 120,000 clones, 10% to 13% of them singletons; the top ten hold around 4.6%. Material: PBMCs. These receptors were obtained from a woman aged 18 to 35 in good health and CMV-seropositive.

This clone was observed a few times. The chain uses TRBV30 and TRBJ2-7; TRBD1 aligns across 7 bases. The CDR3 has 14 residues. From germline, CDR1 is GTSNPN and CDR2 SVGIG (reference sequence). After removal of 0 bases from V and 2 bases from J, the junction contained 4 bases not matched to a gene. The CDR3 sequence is CAWSVQGPAYEQYF. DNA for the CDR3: TGTGCCTGGAGTGTACAGGGGCCGGCCTACGAGCAGTACTTC.

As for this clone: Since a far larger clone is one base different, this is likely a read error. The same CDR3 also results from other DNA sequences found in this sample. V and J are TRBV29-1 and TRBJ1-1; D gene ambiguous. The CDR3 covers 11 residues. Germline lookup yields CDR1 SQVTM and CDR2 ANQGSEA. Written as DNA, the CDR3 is TGCAGCGTTCGAGTGAAAACTGAAGCTTTCTTT. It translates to CSVRVKTEAFF.

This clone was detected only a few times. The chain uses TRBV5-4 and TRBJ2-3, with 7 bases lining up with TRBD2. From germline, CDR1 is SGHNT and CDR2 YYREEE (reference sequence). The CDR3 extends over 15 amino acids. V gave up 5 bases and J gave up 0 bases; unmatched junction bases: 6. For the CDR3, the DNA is TGTGCCAGCAGTCTACTGGGGGGGAGCACAGATACGCAGTATTTT. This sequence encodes CASSLLGGSTDTQYF. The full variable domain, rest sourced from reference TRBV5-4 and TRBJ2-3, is ETGVTQSPTHLIKTRGQQVTLRCSSQSGHNTVSWYQQALGQGPQFIFQYYREEENGRGNFPPRFSGLQFPNYSSELNVNALELDDSALYLCASSLLGGSTDTQYFGPGTRLTVL.

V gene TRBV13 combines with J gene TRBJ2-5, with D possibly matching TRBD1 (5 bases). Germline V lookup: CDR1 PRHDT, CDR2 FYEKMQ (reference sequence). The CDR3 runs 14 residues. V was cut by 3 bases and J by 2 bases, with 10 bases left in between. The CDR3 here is CASSFQGRQETQYF. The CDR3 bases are TGTGCCAGCAGCTTCCAGGGCCGGCAAGAGACCCAGTACTTC. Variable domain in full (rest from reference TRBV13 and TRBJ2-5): AAGVIQSPRHLIKEKRETATLKCYPIPRHDTVYWYQQGPGQDPQFLISFYEKMQSDKGSIPDRFSAQQFSDYHSELNMSSLELGDSALYFCASSFQGRQETQYFGPGTRLLVL.

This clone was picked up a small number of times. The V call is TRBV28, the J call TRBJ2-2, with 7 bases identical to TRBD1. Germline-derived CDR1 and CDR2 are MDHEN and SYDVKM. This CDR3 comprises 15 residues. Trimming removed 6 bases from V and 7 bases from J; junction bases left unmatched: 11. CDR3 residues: CASSPSSGGDGELFF. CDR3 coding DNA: TGTGCCAGCAGCCCTTCCTCAGGGGGTGACGGGGAGCTGTTTTTT.